Given below is one T cell receptor (beta chain) in context. Its antigen is unknown. The record originates from a study of PD-1 blockade in classical Hodgkin lymphoma. Study at large: Each patient was given nivolumab 3 mg/kg through a vein every 2 weeks.

Sequenced by immunoSEQ multiplex PCR; TCRdb stores in-frame clones only, minus some. The table has more than 50,000 clones, around 91% seen once. Study results and caveats: Similar baseline diversity was found in complete responders and newly diagnosed patients. Newly diagnosed patients reportedly had lower baseline TCR diversity than healthy donors. The authors excluded patients who started nivolumab under 1 year after ASCT.

Germline CDR1 and CDR2: MDHEN and SYDVKM. The CDR3 contains 13 residues. The V end was cut by 6 bases, the J end by 1 base, with 9 bases between. Relapse was seen in all patients after autologous stem cell transplantation, and brentuximab vedotin exposure was variable. The sample here was peripheral blood mononuclear cells (PBMCs), taken at baseline. The chain uses TRBV28 and TRBJ1-1; D not resolved. This receptor was obtained from a human donor with classical Hodgkin lymphoma. CDR3 sequence (DNA): TGTGCCAGCAGCGGAGCGACGAACACTGAAGCTTTCTTT. Residues: CASSGATNTEAFF.